This T cell receptor (beta chain) is from a study of blood T cell repertoires in COVID-19. V dropped 10 bases and J dropped 0 bases, with 18 bases sitting between them. The CDR3 contains 15 residues. In germline, CDR1 is MNHEY, CDR2 SVGAGI. This clone was counted once. Measured with immunoSEQ multiplex PCR; TCRdb has only the in-frame clones, and not every one. The sample records about 120,000 clones, 70% to 90% being singletons. Sequenced sample: peripheral blood. The receptor was isolated from a man aged 40-55 years with acute or convalescent COVID-19. V is TRBV6-5 and J is TRBJ1-2, with D unresolved. The CDR3 nucleotides are TGTGCCACTAAAAGACGGAGCTATACTAACTATGGCTACACCTTC. Its protein is CATKRRSYTNYGYTF.